This TCR beta chain stems from a study of shared clonotypes between healthy human individuals. Overall study: Those who served as donors were a couple of women and a few men between the ages of 18 and 49. Overall study findings and caveats: It was anticipated that sequencing depth would influence how many clonotypes donors shared.

Under the authors' procedure: Sequence data from immunoSEQ were junction-only and lacked quality scores; consequently, filtering differed. Clones were read by immunoSEQ multiplex PCR, and TCRdb kept only the in-frame ones, dropping some. The V and J calls and the clone size are those of that table, but D and trimming were determined from the DNA. The sample carries about 470,000 clones, about four fifths recorded once. The CDR3 covers 15 residues. The V gene lost 2 bases and the J gene lost 6 bases, with 14 bases spanning the gap. From germline, CDR1 is SNHLY and CDR2 FYNNEI. Study donors comprised healthy, HIV-negative adults devoid of recent acute infection or vaccination. As regards this clone: Its antigen is not known.

The material sequenced was PBMCs. The clonotype originates from a woman aged 40 to 55 in good health. Some clones in this sample may be carry-over from other donors' samples. The chain carries TRBV2 and TRBJ1-5; possibly TRBD1 for D (6 bases). The CDR3 coding sequence is TGTGCCAGCAGTGAACTCGGGGGGCCGGGTCAGCCCCAGCATTTT. Protein: CASSELGGPGQPQHF.